The following is a TCR beta chain sequence with its context. What it binds is unknown. This specimen comes from a study of T cell responses to AZD1222 COVID-19 vaccine. Whole-study results and caveats: Across spike, vaccine-associated CD4 TCRs were found, dominant at 160-218 and 743-854. Repertoires were collected only later (after the peak T cell response had occurred). Reportedly, nearly half the spike-specific TCRs target unmutated variant regions.

Measured with immunoSEQ multiplex PCR; TCRdb has only the in-frame clones, and not every one. The sample carries just under 55,000 clones, 87% recorded once. The V end lost 7 bases, the J end lost 3 bases, and 5 bases lay between the germline ends. Germline V CDR1 and CDR2: SQVTM, ANQGSEA. This CDR3 contains 10 residues. The sequence derives from an adult in good health. Sequenced here: peripheral blood, sampled on day 0 of AZD1222 vaccination. This rearrangement joins TRBV29-1 to TRBJ2-3; D not certain. As DNA, the CDR3 is TGCAGCGCCGAAACAGATACGCAGTATTTT. Translated: CSAETDTQYF.